This T cell receptor beta chain was sequenced for a study of shared clonotypes between healthy human individuals. V lost 3 bases to trimming and J lost 2 bases, with 11 bases between them. The CDR3 is 14 amino acids. Germline CDR1 reads SQVTM; CDR2 reads ANQGSEA. Profiling relied on immunoSEQ multiplex PCR, and the TCRdb table lists in-frame clones only, not all of them. Among roughly 1.5 million clones, 95% to 99% were seen once, and the ten largest hold less than 0.55%. Input material: naive CD4+ T cells sorted from blood. Subset: CD45RA+ positively selected. The TCR sequence derives from a young man in good health. The V and J genes are TRBV29-1 and TRBJ2-1; TRBD2 might be the D (6 bases). CDR3 residues: CSVDLTGAYNEQFF. The DNA for the CDR3 is TGCAGCGTTGACCTGACGGGGGCCTACAATGAGCAGTTCTTC.